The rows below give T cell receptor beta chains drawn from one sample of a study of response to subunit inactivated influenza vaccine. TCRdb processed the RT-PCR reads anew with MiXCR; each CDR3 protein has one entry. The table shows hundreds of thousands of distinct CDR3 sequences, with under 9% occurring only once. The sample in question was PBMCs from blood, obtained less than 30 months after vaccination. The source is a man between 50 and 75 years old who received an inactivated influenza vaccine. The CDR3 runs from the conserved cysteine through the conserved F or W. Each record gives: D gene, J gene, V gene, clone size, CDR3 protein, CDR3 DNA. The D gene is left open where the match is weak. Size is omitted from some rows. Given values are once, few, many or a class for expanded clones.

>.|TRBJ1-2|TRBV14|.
CASSQTRNYGYTF
TGTGCCAGCAGCCAAACACGGAACTATGGCTACACCTTC
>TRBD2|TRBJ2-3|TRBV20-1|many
CSARQSGRRADTQYF
TGCAGTGCTAGACAGAGCGGGAGGAGGGCAGATACGCAGTATTTT
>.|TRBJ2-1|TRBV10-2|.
CASSENGGSRNEQFF
TGCGCCAGCAGTGAGAATGGGGGCTCTCGCAATGAGCAGTTCTTC
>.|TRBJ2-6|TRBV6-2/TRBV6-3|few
CASSPFIAGLYDSSGANVLTF
TGTGCCAGCAGTCCTTTTATCGCGGGGCTATACGATTCCTCTGGGGCCAACGTCCTGACTTTC
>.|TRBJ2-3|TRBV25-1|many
CASSDLGVTQYF
TGTGCCAGCAGTGACTTAGGTGTTACGCAGTATTTT
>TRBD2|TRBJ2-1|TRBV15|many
CATSRELAVYNEQFF
TGTGCCACCAGCAGAGAACTAGCGGTTTACAATGAGCAGTTCTTC
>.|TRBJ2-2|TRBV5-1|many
CASSFDNANTGELFF
TGCGCCAGCAGCTTTGACAACGCGAACACCGGGGAGCTGTTTTTT
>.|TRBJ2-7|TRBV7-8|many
CASSLGGSSSSYEQYF
TGTGCCAGCAGCTTAGGGGGTAGCTCAAGCTCCTACGAGCAGTACTTC
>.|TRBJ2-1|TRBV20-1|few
CSAGRISEQFF
TGCAGTGCGGGAAGAATAAGTGAGCAGTTCTTC
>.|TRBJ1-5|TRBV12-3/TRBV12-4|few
CASTIGPNQPQHF
TGTGCCAGCACCATAGGACCGAATCAGCCCCAGCATTTT
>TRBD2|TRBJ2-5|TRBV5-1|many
CASSLAPSGGGETQYF
TGCGCCAGCAGCTTGGCCCCTAGCGGGGGCGGGGAGACCCAGTACTTC
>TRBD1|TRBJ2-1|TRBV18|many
CASSPGTGSYNEQFF
TGTGCCAGCTCACCGGGGACAGGCTCCTACAATGAGCAGTTCTTC
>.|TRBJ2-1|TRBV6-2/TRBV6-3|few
CASSRYLGNHEQFF
TGTGCCAGCAGTAGGTATCTAGGTAACCATGAGCAGTTCTTC